Listed here are 14 T cell receptor beta chains from one sample, sequenced in a study of graft-versus-host responses after intestinal transplantation. For these TCRs, the target antigens are not known. This table comes from immunoSEQ multiplex PCR, and its TCRdb copy is limited to in-frame clones, with some not included. The top ten clones hold around 0.49% of a sample with some 93,000 clones, roughly nine tenths of them seen once. The sample here was unstimulated CD8+ T cells sorted from spleen or lymph node cells, taken before intestinal transplant. These receptors were collected from a human donor who received an intestinal transplant.

The rearrangement joins TRBV28 to TRBJ1-5, with D uncertain. The CDR3 consists of 15 residues. The V gene's germline CDR1 is MDHEN and CDR2 SYDVKM. With 8 bases removed from V and 6 bases from J, the gap between germline ends came to 20 bases. CDR3 in DNA: TGTGCCAGCCGACTGGGAACGGGGAACGGTCAGCCCCAGCATTTT. It codes for CASRLGTGNGQPQHF. The variable domain in full, with the rest retrieved from reference TRBV28 and TRBJ1-5, is DVKVTQSSRYLVKRTGEKVFLECVQDMDHENMFWYRQDPGLGLRLIYFSYDVKMKEKGDIPEGYSVSREKKERFSLILESASTNQTSMYLCASRLGTGNGQPQHFGDGTRLSIL.

The chain employs TRBV7-9 and TRBJ2-1; weak D call: TRBD2 (5 bases). Trimming shortened V by 5 bases and J by 8 bases, and 16 bases separated the two germline ends. CDR1 SEHNR and CDR2 FQNEAQ come from the germline V gene (reference sequence). This CDR3 has 14 amino acids. This CDR3 reads CASSPRDSDDEQFF. Written as DNA, the CDR3 is TGTGCCAGCAGCCCCCGGGATAGCGATGATGAGCAGTTCTTC.

The chain joins TRBV5-8 to TRBJ1-1; D call uncertain. The CDR3 length is 12 residues. The V and J ends lost 4 bases and 11 bases respectively, with 15 bases between them. From germline, CDR1 is SGHTS and CDR2 YDEGEE. The CDR3 DNA reads as TGTGCCAGCAGCCCCGGGAGTTGGGATGCTTTCTTT. It is translated as CASSPGSWDAFF.

V and J are TRBV6-1 and TRBJ1-3; 8 bases are a match to TRBD1. The ends lost 6 bases at V and 0 bases at J; junction bases unmatched: 4. The CDR3 has 15 residues. The germline gives CDR1 MNHNS, CDR2 SASEGT. This CDR3 is CASRDRVSSGNTIYF. The DNA for the CDR3 is TGTGCCAGCAGGGACAGGGTTAGCTCTGGAAACACCATATATTTT.

The rearrangement uses TRBV30 and TRBJ2-7; TRBD2 matches 8 bases. The CDR3 spans 14 residues. The V and J ends lost 8 bases and 1 base, in that order; junction bases with no gene match: 10. From germline, CDR1 is GTSNPN and CDR2 SVGIG (reference sequence). CDR3 region: CAGGWASGSYEQYF. The CDR3 nucleotides are TGTGCCGGGGGTTGGGCTAGCGGGTCCTACGAGCAGTACTTC.

The gene calls are TRBV28 and TRBJ2-5; D unclear. Deletions cut 0 bases from V and 3 bases from J, with 5 bases between. Germline V gene data show CDR1 as MDHEN and CDR2 as SYDVKM. The CDR3 length is 13 residues. The CDR3 sequence: CASSLWGEETQYF. CDR3 coding DNA: TGTGCCAGCAGTTTATGGGGCGAAGAGACCCAGTACTTC.

This sequence joins TRBV11-2 and TRBJ2-7; 9 bases agree with TRBD1. Looked up from germline, CDR1 is SGHAT and CDR2 is FQNNGV. The ends lost 2 bases at V and 5 bases at J; junction bases unmatched: 13. The CDR3 has 17 residues. CDR3 coding DNA: TGTGCCAGCAGCTTAAGGGCCGGGGGACAGGGTCGCCACGAGCAGTACTTC. Its translation: CASSLRAGGQGRHEQYF.

The rearrangement uses TRBV4-1 and TRBJ2-2; TRBD1 aligns across 12 bases. V dropped 0 bases and J dropped 5; count of bases not matched to a gene: 10. Looked up from germline, CDR1 is MGHRA and CDR2 is YSYEKL. The length of the CDR3 is 19 residues. This CDR3 reads CASSQELGQGALGTGELFF. The CDR3 bases are TGCGCCAGCAGCCAAGAATTGGGACAGGGGGCGCTTGGAACCGGGGAGCTGTTTTTT.

V usage is TRBV7-6 and J usage is TRBJ2-1; D possibly corresponds to TRBD1 (5 bases). This CDR3 is 14 amino acids long. V dropped 5 bases and J dropped 8 bases, with 16 bases sitting between them. CDR1 SGHVS and CDR2 FNYEAQ come from the germline V gene. CDR3 bases: TGTGCCAGCAGCCCTAGGGGTCCGGGCGATGAGCAGTTCTTC. Protein: CASSPRGPGDEQFF.

The V and J genes are TRBV5-1 and TRBJ2-7; 10 bases map to TRBD2. The junction had 4 bases not matched to a gene; V was cut back by 4 bases and J by 3 bases. This CDR3 contains 14 residues. Germline V gene data show CDR1 as SGHRS and CDR2 as YFSETQ. The CDR3: CASSASSGSYEQYF. The CDR3 DNA reads as TGCGCCAGCAGCGCGTCTAGCGGGAGCTACGAGCAGTACTTC.

The chain recombines TRBV11-2 with TRBJ2-7; D might be TRBD1 (6 bases). In germline, CDR1 is SGHAT, CDR2 FQNNGV. With 5 bases removed from V and 6 bases from J, the gap between germline ends came to 14 bases. This CDR3 comprises 13 residues. The DNA for the CDR3 is TGTGCCAGCAGCCAGGGGCTCTTCTTCGAGCAGTACTTC. It encodes CASSQGLFFEQYF.

The V and J genes are TRBV9 and TRBJ2-7, with no clear D. Germline V gene lookup returns CDR1 SGDLS and CDR2 YYNGEE. This CDR3 has 14 residues. Trimming took off 4 bases at V and 0 bases at J, with 11 bases between the two ends. The CDR3 DNA reads as TGTGCCAGCAGCCCCGGAGACGGCTCCTACGAGCAGTACTTC. The encoded protein is CASSPGDGSYEQYF.

The chain employs TRBV4-1 and TRBJ2-2; 7 bases are a match to TRBD2. CDR3 length: 17 amino acids. The V gene's germline CDR1 is MGHRA and CDR2 YSYEKL. Trimming cost V 0 bases and J 7 bases; bases outside gene matches: 11. In DNA form, the CDR3 reads TGCGCCAGCAGCCAAGACCGGGGAGGGGTGGCCGTCGGGGAGCTGTTTTTT. Amino acids: CASSQDRGGVAVGELFF.

V is TRBV6-1 and J is TRBJ2-2; D possibly corresponds to TRBD1 (6 bases). In germline, CDR1 is MNHNS, CDR2 SASEGT. The CDR3 is made up of 13 amino acids. The ends were cut back, 6 bases at V and 6 bases at J, with 11 bases in the middle. The CDR3 nucleotides are TGTGCCAGCAGAGGAACAGGGTCCGGGGAGCTGTTTTTT. It specifies CASRGTGSGELFF.